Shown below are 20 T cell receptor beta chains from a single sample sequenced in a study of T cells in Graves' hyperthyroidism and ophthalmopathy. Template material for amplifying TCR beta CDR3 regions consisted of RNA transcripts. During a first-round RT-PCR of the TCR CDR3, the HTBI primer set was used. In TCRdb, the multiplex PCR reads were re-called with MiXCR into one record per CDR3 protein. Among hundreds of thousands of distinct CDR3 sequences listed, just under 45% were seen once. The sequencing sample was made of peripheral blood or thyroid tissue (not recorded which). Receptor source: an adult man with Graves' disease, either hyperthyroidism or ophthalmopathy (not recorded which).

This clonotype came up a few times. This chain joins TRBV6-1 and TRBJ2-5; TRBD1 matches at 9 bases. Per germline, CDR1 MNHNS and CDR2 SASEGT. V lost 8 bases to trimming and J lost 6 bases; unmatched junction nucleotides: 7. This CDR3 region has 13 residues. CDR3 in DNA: TGTGCCAGCGGCAACAGGGGGCTGAAGACCCAGTACTTC. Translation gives CASGNRGLKTQYF.

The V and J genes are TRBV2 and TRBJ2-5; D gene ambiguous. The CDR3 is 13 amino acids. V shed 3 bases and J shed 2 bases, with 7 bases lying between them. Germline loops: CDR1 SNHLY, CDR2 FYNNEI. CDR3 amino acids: CASSEAEQETQYF. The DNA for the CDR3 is TGTGCCAGCAGTGAGGCCGAACAAGAGACCCAGTACTTC.

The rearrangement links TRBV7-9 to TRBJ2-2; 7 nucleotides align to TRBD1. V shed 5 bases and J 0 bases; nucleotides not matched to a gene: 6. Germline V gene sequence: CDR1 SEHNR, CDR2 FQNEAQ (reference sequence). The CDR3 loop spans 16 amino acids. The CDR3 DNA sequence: TGTGCCAGCAGCAGCCGGGACAGATCGAACACCGGGGAGCTGTTTTTT. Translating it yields CASSSRDRSNTGELFF.

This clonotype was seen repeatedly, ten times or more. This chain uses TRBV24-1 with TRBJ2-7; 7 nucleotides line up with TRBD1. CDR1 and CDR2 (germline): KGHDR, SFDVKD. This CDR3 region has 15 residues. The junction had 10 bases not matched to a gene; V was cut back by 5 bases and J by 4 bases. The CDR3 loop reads CATSATTGNSYEQYF. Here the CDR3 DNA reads TGTGCCACCAGTGCCACGACAGGGAACTCTTACGAGCAGTACTTC.

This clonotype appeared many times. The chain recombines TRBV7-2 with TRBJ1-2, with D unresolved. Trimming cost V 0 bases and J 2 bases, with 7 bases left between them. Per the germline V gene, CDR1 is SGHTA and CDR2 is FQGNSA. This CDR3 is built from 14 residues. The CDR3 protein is CASSLARTNYGYTF. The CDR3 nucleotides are TGTGCCAGCAGCTTAGCGCGGACCAACTATGGCTACACCTTC.

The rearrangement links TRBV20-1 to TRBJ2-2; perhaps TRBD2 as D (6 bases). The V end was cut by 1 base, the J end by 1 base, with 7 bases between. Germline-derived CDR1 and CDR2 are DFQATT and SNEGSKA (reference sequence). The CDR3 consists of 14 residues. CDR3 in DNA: TGCAGTGCTAGAGCCGGGGGGAACACCGGGGAGCTGTTTTTT. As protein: CSARAGGNTGELFF.

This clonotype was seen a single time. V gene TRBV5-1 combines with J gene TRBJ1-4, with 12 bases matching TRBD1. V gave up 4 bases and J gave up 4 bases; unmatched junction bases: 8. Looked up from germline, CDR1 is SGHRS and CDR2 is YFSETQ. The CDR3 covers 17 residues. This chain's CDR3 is CASSPHGTGGLNEKLFF. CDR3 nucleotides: TGCGCCAGCAGCCCTCACGGGACAGGGGGCCTTAATGAAAAACTGTTTTTT.

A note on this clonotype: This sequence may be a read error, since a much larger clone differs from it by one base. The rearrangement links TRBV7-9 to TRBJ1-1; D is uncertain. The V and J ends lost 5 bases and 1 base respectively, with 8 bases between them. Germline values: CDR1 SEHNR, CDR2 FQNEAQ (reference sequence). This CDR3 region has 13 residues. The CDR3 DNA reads TGTGCCAGCAGCATGAAACCGAACACTGAAGCTTTCTTT. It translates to CASSMKPNTEAFF.

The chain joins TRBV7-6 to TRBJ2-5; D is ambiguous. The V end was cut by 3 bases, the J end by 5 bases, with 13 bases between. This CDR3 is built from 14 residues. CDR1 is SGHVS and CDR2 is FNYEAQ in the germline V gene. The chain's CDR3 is CASSFGGTKETQYF. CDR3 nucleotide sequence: TGTGCCAGCAGCTTTGGCGGAACCAAGGAGACCCAGTACTTC.

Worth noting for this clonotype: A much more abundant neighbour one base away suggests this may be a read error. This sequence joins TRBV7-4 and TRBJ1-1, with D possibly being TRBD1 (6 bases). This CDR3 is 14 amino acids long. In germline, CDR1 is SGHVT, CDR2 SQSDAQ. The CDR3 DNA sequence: TGTTCCAGCAGCTCCTCAGGGGCGGGCACTGAAGCTTTCTTT. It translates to CSSSSSGAGTEAFF.

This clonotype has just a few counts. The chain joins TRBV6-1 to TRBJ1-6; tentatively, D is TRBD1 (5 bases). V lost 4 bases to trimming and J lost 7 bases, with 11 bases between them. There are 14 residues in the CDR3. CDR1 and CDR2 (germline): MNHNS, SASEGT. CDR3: CASSAGPYNSPLHF. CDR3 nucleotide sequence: TGTGCCAGCAGTGCGGGACCTTACAATTCACCCCTCCACTTT.

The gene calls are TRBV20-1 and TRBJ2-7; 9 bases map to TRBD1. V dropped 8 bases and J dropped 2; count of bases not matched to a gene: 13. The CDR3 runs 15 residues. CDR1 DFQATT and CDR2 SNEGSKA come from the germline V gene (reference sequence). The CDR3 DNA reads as TGCAGTACCACATACCAACAGGGGGCCCCCTACGAGCAGTACTTC. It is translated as CSTTYQQGAPYEQYF.

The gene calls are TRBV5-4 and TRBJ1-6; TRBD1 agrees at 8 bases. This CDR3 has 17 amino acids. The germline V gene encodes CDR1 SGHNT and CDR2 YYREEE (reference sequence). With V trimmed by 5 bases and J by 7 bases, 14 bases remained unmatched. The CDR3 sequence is CASRAARDRGGNSPLHF. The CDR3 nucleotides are TGTGCCAGCAGAGCGGCCCGAGACAGGGGAGGAAATTCACCCCTCCACTTT.

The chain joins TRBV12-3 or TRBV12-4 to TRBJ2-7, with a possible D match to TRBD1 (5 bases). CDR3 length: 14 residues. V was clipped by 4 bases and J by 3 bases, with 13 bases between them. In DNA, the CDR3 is TGTGCCAGCAGTTCGGATATGGGGCACTACGAGCAGTACTTC. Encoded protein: CASSSDMGHYEQYF.

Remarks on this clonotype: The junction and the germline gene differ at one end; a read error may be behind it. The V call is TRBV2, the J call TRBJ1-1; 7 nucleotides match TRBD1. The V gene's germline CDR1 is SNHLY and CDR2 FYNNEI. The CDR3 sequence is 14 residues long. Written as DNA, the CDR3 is TGCGCCAGCAGTGAGACAGGGCAGAACACTGAAGCTTTCTTT. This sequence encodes CASSETGQNTEAFF. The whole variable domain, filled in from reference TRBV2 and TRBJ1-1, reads EPEVTQTPSHQVTQMGQEVILRCVPISNHLYFYWYRQILGQKVEFLVSFYNNEISEKSEIFDDQFSVERPDGSNFTLKIRSTKLEDSAMYFCASSETGQNTEAFFGQGTRLTVV.

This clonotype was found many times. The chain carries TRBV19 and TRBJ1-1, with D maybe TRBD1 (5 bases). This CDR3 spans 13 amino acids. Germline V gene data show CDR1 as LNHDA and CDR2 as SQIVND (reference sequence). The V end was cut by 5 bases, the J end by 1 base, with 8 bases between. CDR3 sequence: CASSGQRNTEAFF. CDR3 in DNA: TGTGCCAGTAGTGGACAACGGAACACTGAAGCTTTCTTT.

The CDR3 coding sequence is TGCAGCGTTGGAGGCGGCGAGGGACACACCTTC. It specifies CSVGGGEGHTF. This rearrangement joins TRBV29-1 to TRBJ1-2; a possible D gene is TRBD1 (5 bases). The CDR3 is 11 residues long. Trimming took 4 bases from V and 12 from J, leaving 15 bases between them. CDR1 SQVTM and CDR2 ANQGSEA come from the germline V gene.

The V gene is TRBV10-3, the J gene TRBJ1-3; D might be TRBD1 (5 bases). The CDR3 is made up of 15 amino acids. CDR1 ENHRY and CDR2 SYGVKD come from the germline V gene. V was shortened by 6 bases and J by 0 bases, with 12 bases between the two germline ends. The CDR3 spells CAIRNPGDSGNTIYF. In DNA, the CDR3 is TGTGCCATCAGAAACCCGGGGGACTCTGGAAACACCATATATTTT.

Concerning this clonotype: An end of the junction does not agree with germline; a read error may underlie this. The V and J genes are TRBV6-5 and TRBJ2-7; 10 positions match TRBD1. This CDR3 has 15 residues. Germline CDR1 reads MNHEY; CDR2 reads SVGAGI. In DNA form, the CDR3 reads TGTGCCGGCAGTAAGCCGGGACAGGGGCCCTACGAGCAGTACTTC. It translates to CAGSKPGQGPYEQYF.

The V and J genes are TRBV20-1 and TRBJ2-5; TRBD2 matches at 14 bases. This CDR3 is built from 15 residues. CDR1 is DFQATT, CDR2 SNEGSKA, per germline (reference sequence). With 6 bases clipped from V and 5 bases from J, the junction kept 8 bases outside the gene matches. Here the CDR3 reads CSATIGTSGSETQYF. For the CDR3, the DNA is TGCAGTGCAACAATAGGGACTAGCGGGAGCGAGACCCAGTACTTC.